The 7 T cell receptor beta chains presented below share a single source sample, sequenced in a study of blood T cells in healthy people across ages. A sample-barcoded 5' primer and a J-beta primer mix were used in a second PCR of roughly 6 to 11 cycles. TCRdb processed the 5' RACE reads anew with MiXCR; each CDR3 protein has one entry. The sample has some 780,000 distinct CDR3 sequences; 56% are singletons. The sample was blood. Receptor source: a man aged 35 to 55 in good health.

The V call is TRBV28, the J call TRBJ2-1; the match to TRBD2 covers 11 bases. The CDR3 covers 15 residues. The trim removed 4 bases at V and 8 bases at J, leaving 7 bases unmatched. Per the germline V gene, CDR1 is MDHEN and CDR2 is SYDVKM. The CDR3 loop is CASSYLLAGADEQFF. Here the CDR3 DNA reads TGTGCCAGCAGTTACCTACTAGCGGGGGCGGATGAGCAGTTCTTC. The full variable domain, completed using reference TRBV28 and TRBJ2-1, is DVKVTQSSRYLVKRTGEKVFLECVQDMDHENMFWYRQDPGLGLRLIYFSYDVKMKEKGDIPEGYSVSREKKERFSLILESASTNQTSMYLCASSYLLAGADEQFFGPGTRLTVL.

This clonotype has a handful of counts. The chain has TRBV2 and TRBJ2-5, with D maybe TRBD2 (5 bases). This CDR3 spans 15 amino acids. In germline, CDR1 is SNHLY, CDR2 FYNNEI. Trimming left V 7 bases short and J 3 bases short, with 18 bases between. CDR3 bases: TGTGCCAGCATTGGTCGTGAAGACGGGAAAGAGACCCAGTACTTC. Residues: CASIGREDGKETQYF.

The chain recombines TRBV4-3 with TRBJ2-3; TRBD2 matches 14 bases. The CDR3 is made up of 18 amino acids. CDR1 is LGHNA and CDR2 is YSLEER in the germline V gene. With 1 base clipped from V and 5 bases from J, the junction kept 8 bases outside the gene matches. The CDR3 reads CASSQVTGLAGGLDTQYF. The CDR3, as DNA: TGCGCCAGCAGCCAAGTGACCGGACTAGCGGGAGGTCTAGATACGCAGTATTTT.

The rearrangement joins TRBV6-2 or TRBV6-3 to TRBJ1-5, with 10 bases matching TRBD1. V lost 0 bases to trimming and J lost 6 bases; unmatched junction nucleotides: 2. CDR3 length: 15 residues. Germline V gene data show CDR1 as MNHEY and CDR2 as SVGEGT. CDR3 nucleotides: TGTGCCAGCAGTTACTCCGGGACAGGGGTTCAGCCCCAGCATTTT. This codes for CASSYSGTGVQPQHF.

The rearrangement uses TRBV4-3 and TRBJ2-1; D is perhaps TRBD2 (6 bases). Between the trimmed V and J ends, which lost 5 bases and 2 bases, there was a span of 16 bases. This CDR3 is 16 amino acids long. The germline gives CDR1 LGHNA, CDR2 YSLEER. CDR3 residues: CASSAQIGGPYNEQFF. In nucleotides, the CDR3 is TGCGCCAGCAGCGCCCAGATCGGGGGACCCTACAATGAGCAGTTCTTC.

The chain joins TRBV7-9 to TRBJ2-4, with D possibly TRBD1 on 5 matching bases. The assigned J gene may be wrong: the sequence end matches TRBJ2-5 better. Germline values: CDR1 SEHNR, CDR2 FQNEAQ (reference sequence). The CDR3 contains 13 residues. CDR3 DNA: TGTGCCAGCAGCAAACTACCAGGGGAGACCCAGTACTTC. Protein product: CASSKLPGETQYF.

The rearrangement uses TRBV7-8 and TRBJ1-2; no firm D call. CDR3 length: 14 residues. The germline V and J ends were trimmed by 1 base and 5 bases, with 11 bases remaining between them. In germline, CDR1 is SGHVS, CDR2 FQNEAQ. DNA for the CDR3: TGTGCCAGCAGCTTAGAACTCGGCGGTTATGGCTACACCTTC. It encodes CASSLELGGYGYTF. The full variable domain, its missing parts supplied by reference TRBV7-8 and TRBJ1-2, is GAGVSQSPRYKVAKRGQDVALRCDPISGHVSLFWYQQALGQGPEFLTYFQNEAQLDKSGLPSDRFFAERPEGSVSTLKIQRTQQEDSAVYLCASSLELGGYGYTFGSGTRLTVV.